This T cell receptor beta chain came from a study of tumor-infiltrating lymphocytes in primary liver carcinoma. Findings and limits, study-wide: Just around 7-24% of top clones spanned all five tumor regions.

Joint extraction of RNA and DNA used roughly 19-31 mg of bulk tissue that was unsorted. Over 80% viable tumor cells were present in every tumor sample. The count of this clonotype is one. The antigen is not known. Since the CDR3 does not end with the conserved phenylalanine or tryptophan, this likely comes from a read error. A primer in the constant region served to generate TCR beta cDNA from about 470 ng of total RNA. Employing slightly modified ARM-PCR, three nested multiplex PCR rounds were run, and these gave rise to the TCR beta libraries. TRBV1-TRBV30 forward and Cbeta reverse primers drove the first two roughly 10-cycle rounds. TCRdb used MiXCR to reprocess the multiplex PCR reads, holding one entry per CDR3 protein. The sample lists about 44,000 distinct CDR3 sequences; 70% to 75% were seen once. The CDR3 is 13 residues long. The V and J ends lost 9 bases and 7 bases respectively, with 19 bases between them.

The chain has TRBV12-3 or TRBV12-4 and TRBJ2-7, with a possible D match to TRBD1 (5 bases). Sequences were obtained from liver tumor tissue from sampling region 3. The subset here: tumor region T3, left-lateral pole. This TCR came from a man aged 35-49 years with primary liver carcinoma and hepatitis B virus infection. The CDR3 nucleotides are TGTGCCAGTTTTATGGGGTCAGGGTATGAGCAGTACCTC. This codes for CASFMGSGYEQYL.